This T cell receptor beta chain was captured in a study of blood T cells in healthy people across ages. Primers used in a second PCR of roughly 7 to 12 cycles were a sample-barcoded 5' primer and a J-beta primer mix. One entry per CDR3 protein, called by TCRdb with MiXCR from the 5' RACE reads. The sample holds around 800,000 distinct CDR3 sequences, roughly 24% seen once. Germline-derived CDR1 and CDR2 are SEHNR and FQNEAQ (reference sequence). The CDR3 has 14 amino acids. This sample was shared with a second study, whose subject was T cells of mothers and their children.

The chain combines TRBV7-9 with TRBJ2-7; D is possibly TRBD1 or TRBD2 (6 bases each). The closer fit of TRBJ2-1 to the DNA end suggests the J call may be wrong. The clonotype originates from a boy aged 5 to 17 in good health. The specimen sequenced was blood. The CDR3 DNA is TGTGCCAGCAGCGGGGGGCTCTACTACAATGAGCAGTTCTTC. This sequence encodes CASSGGLYYNEQFF.